This T cell receptor beta chain was recorded in a study of blood T cell repertoires in COVID-19. Study overall: COVID-19 samples, acute and convalescent, were from the United States, Italy and Spain.

Source study methods: Reference gene primers were amplified, and this amplification served to estimate nucleated cell counts. Libraries were prepared by immunoSEQ multiplex PCR; TCRdb keeps only in-frame clonotypes and omits some of them. V, J and clone size are those of that table, while D and trimming were read from the DNA. This repertoire shows approximately 170,000 clones, 84% found once; its top ten account for under 3%. What was sequenced was peripheral blood. This receptor was taken from a human donor with acute or convalescent COVID-19. The donor label of this sample is uncertain.

The CDR3 DNA reads TGTGCCAGCAGTTACCCCGACCGGACTAGCTACAATGAGCAGTTCTTC. Translation: CASSYPDRTSYNEQFF. The chain joins TRBV6-2 or TRBV6-3 to TRBJ2-1; 7 nucleotides line up with TRBD2. The CDR3 has 16 amino acids. Germline V gives CDR1 MNHEY, CDR2 SVGEGT. J was trimmed by 3 bases and V by 2 bases; bases with no gene match: 7.